A selection of T cell receptor beta chains follows, all from one sample in a study of technical replicates of blood from a handful of donors. Measured with immunoSEQ multiplex PCR; TCRdb has only the in-frame clones, and not every one. The sample lists roughly 87,000 clones, about 94% occurring once. The sample taken for sequencing was T cells isolated from PBMCs. These receptors were collected from a human donor in good health. Both conserved end residues are part of each CDR3.

j_call,v_call,cdr3_aa
TRBJ2-7,TRBV5-1,CASSLVSPYEQYF
TRBJ2-3,TRBV2,CASEGTSGSADTQYF
TRBJ2-7,TRBV27,CASSLSAGTEQYF
TRBJ1-1,TRBV4-1,CASSQSGRDMNTEAFF
TRBJ2-1,TRBV11-3,CASSPSSGRGGVEGQFF
TRBJ2-7,TRBV4-2,CASSQDRGTSAYEQYF
TRBJ2-1,TRBV29-1,CSVGGTGEAIEQFF
TRBJ2-7,TRBV19,CASIGGGSYEQYF
TRBJ1-2,TRBV7-9,CASSLRTEFNYGYTF
TRBJ2-7,TRBV27,CASRETGDYEQYF
TRBJ2-7,TRBV5-1,CASSLMTNHEQYF
TRBJ2-3,TRBV27,CASSLLQVSTDTQYF
TRBJ2-1,TRBV2,CASSLGTGSYNEQFF
TRBJ1-3,TRBV7-3,CASGRGASSGNTIYF
TRBJ1-2,TRBV5-6,CASSLEARDRGFYGYTF
TRBJ2-7,TRBV27,CASRAGGILEQYF
TRBJ2-4,TRBV7-2,CASTVDRGPNIQYF
TRBJ1-3,TRBV5-5,CASSLARFFNRGQGNTIYF
TRBJ1-2,TRBV15,CATSRESSGGRNYGYTF
TRBJ2-1,TRBV19,CASSPVGSGTAHNEQFF
TRBJ2-5,TRBV9,CASSFRGNRETQYF
TRBJ2-1,TRBV7-8,CASRPPLAGSWNEQFF